Listed below are T cell receptor beta chains from one sample, sequenced in a study of identical twins. TCRdb independently ran MiXCR on the 5' RACE reads; one entry per CDR3 protein. The table shows hundreds of thousands of distinct CDR3 sequences, with about 20% occurring only once. The same specimen was also included in a second study, on yellow fever vaccine responses in identical twins.

The sequencing sample was made of CD4+ T cells sorted from blood. These receptors all stem from a woman aged 18 to 35 in good health. The conserved cysteine and the conserved F or W are not part of the CDR3 here.

v_call | cdr3_length | cdr3_aa
TRBV6-1 | 12 | ASSEEDRGKKLF
TRBV5-1 | 12 | ASKELAGAGELF
TRBV6-1 | 17 | ASTPLFLAGAASYNEQF
TRBV7-3 | 12 | ASSTSSQGDGYT
TRBV5-1 | 12 | ASSTTGRENIQY
TRBV7-3 | 13 | ASSLKTPEGYEQY
TRBV10-3 | 13 | AISERSANTGELF
TRBV5-1 | 14 | ASSLAPGQGFYEQY
TRBV20-1 | 9 | SAREFREQF
TRBV6-1 | 14 | ASRTVATLNTGELF
TRBV7-2 | 15 | ASSRERGPVGTDTQY
TRBV7-3 | 13 | ASSLGGSSGNEQF
TRBV7-8 | 14 | ASSHYRGGQHTEAF
TRBV2 | 9 | ASSPIQTQY
TRBV19 | 11 | ASSFLDKNIQY
TRBV24-1 | 15 | ATSGRSAYSSYNEQF
TRBV7-2 | 14 | ASSRLLGGPYNEQF
TRBV7-9 | 13 | ASSLGTGDSSPLH
TRBV5-1 | 12 | ASSLSRLQETQY
TRBV10-3 | 13 | AISEYTSGNNEQF
TRBV9 | 13 | ASSGVGGQNYGYT
TRBV20-1 | 12 | SARTGDSGNTIY
TRBV12-3/TRBV12-4 | 12 | ASSLGGGSSPLH
TRBV3-1 | 12 | ASSTYRGGTEAF
TRBV11-1 | 16 | ASSPSRLAGTLVDEQF
TRBV28 | 14 | ASSLLGTGLSGELF
TRBV9 | 13 | ASSVGGRAVDEQF
TRBV4-2 | 14 | ASSQVSGSLEKTQY
TRBV20-1 | 15 | SASPGLAGGLTDTQY
TRBV5-1 | 13 | ASRPGGSVTDTQY
TRBV5-1 | 12 | ASSLRSQPGELF
TRBV10-3 | 13 | AIRASGTSTNEQF
TRBV19 | 12 | ASSIYPGTGELF
TRBV9 | 11 | ASSVGAEQKNT
TRBV10-3 | 15 | AISESRLGLDRNEQF
TRBV7-9 | 13 | ASRNTGGATDTQY
TRBV7-8 | 14 | ASTEPGVSGANVLT
TRBV6-5 | 10 | AGHRVGEKLF
TRBV20-1 | 12 | SARARVLGDTQY
TRBV20-1 | 10 | SASRNQETQY